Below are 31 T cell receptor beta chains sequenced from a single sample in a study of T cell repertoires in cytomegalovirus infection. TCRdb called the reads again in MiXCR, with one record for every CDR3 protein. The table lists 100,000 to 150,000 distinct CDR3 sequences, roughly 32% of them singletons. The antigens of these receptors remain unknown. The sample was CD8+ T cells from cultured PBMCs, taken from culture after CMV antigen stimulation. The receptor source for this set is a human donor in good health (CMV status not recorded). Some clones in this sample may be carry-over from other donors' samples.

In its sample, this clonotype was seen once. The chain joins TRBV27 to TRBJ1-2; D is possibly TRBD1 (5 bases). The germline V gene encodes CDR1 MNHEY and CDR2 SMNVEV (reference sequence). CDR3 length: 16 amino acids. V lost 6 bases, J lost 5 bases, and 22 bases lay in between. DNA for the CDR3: TGTGCCAGCAGGCAGCGGGCTGGGGGTGCCCTATATGGCTACACCTTC. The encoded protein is CASRQRAGGALYGYTF.

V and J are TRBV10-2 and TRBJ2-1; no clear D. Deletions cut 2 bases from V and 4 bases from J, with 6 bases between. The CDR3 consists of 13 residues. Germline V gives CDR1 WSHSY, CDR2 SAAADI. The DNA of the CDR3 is TGCGCCAGCAGTGAGATCGGGTACAATGAGCAGTTCTTC. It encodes CASSEIGYNEQFF.

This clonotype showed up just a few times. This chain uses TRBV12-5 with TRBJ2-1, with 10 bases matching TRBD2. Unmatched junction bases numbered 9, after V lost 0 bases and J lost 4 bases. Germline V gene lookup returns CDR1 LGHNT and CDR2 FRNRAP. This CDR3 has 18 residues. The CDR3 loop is CASGLVTAGGLLYNEQFF. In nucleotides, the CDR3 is TGTGCTAGTGGTTTGGTAACAGCGGGGGGGCTATTGTACAATGAGCAGTTCTTC.

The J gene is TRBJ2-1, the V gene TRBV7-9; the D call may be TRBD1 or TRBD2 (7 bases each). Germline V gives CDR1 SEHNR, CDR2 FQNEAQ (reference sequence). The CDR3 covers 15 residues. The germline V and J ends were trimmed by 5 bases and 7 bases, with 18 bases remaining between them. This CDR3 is CASSPQTGRGNEQFF. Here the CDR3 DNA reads TGTGCCAGCAGCCCCCAGACAGGGCGGGGGAATGAGCAGTTCTTC.

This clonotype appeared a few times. The CDR3 protein is CASSFQGPPYEQYF. CDR3 DNA sequence: TGTGCCAGCAGTTTCCAAGGGCCGCCCTACGAGCAGTACTTC. This chain joins TRBV27 and TRBJ2-7, with D hard to call. This CDR3 spans 14 amino acids. Per germline, CDR1 MNHEY and CDR2 SMNVEV (reference sequence). Between the trimmed V and J ends, which lost 3 bases and 2 bases, there was a span of 11 bases.

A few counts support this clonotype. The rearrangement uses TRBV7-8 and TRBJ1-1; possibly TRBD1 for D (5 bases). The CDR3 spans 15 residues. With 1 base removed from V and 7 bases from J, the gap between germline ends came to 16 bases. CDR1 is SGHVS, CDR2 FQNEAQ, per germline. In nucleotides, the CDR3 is TGTGCCAGCAGCTTAGATTTCACCGTTGGGGGTGAAGCTTTCTTT. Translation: CASSLDFTVGGEAFF.

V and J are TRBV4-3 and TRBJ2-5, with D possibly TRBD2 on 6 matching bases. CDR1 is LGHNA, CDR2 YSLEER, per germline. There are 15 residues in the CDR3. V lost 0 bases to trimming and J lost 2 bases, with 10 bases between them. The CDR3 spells CASSQDSAGQETQYF. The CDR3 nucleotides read TGCGCCAGCAGCCAAGATTCGGCGGGACAAGAGACCCAGTACTTC.

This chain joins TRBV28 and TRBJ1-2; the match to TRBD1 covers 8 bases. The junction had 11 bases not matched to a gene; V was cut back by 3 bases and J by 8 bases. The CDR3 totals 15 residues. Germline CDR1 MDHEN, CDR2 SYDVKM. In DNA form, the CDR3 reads TGTGCCAGCAGTTTTCAGGGACAGGTACTTCGGGGCTACACCTTC. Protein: CASSFQGQVLRGYTF.

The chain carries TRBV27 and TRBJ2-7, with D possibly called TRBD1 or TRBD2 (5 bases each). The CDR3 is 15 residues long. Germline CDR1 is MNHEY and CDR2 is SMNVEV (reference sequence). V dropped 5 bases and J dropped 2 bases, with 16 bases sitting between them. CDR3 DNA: TGTGCCAGCAGTAGAAGCCGGGACGGTCCCTACGAGCAGTACTTC. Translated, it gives CASSRSRDGPYEQYF.

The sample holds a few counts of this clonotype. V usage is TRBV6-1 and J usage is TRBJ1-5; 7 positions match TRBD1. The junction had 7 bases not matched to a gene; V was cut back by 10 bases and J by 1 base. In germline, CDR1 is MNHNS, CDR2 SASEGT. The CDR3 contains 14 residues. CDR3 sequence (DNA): TGTGCCACCTCGACAGGGATAAGCAATCAGCCCCAGCATTTT. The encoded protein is CATSTGISNQPQHF.

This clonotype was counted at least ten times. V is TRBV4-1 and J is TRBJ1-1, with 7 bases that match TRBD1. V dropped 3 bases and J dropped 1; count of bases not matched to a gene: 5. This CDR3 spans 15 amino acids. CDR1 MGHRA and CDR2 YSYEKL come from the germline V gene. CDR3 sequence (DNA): TGCGCCAGCAGCCACCAGACAGGGACGAACACTGAAGCTTTCTTT. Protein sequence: CASSHQTGTNTEAFF.

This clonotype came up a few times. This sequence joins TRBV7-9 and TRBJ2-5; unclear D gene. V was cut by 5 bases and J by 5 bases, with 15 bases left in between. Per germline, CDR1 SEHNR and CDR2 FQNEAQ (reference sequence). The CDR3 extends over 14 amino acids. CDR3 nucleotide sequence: TGTGCCAGCAGCCCCCGGGTGGGAACTGAGACCCAGTACTTC. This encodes CASSPRVGTETQYF.

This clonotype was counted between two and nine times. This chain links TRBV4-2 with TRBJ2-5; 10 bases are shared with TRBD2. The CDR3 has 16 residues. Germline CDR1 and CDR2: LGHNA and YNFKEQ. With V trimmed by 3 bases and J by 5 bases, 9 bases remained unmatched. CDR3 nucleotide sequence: TGTGCCAGCAGCCAGGCTAGCGGGGGTGTTTGGGAGACCCAGTACTTC. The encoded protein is CASSQASGGVWETQYF.

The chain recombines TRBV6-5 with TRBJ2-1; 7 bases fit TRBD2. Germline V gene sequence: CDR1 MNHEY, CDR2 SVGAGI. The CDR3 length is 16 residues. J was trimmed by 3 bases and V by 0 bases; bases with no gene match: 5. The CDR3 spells CASSYSKSGGYNEQFF. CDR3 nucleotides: TGTGCCAGCAGTTACTCGAAGTCGGGGGGCTACAATGAGCAGTTCTTC.

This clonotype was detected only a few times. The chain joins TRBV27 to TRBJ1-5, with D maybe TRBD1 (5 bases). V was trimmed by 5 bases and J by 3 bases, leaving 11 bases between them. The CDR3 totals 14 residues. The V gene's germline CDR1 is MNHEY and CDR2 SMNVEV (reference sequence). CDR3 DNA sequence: TGTGCCAGCAGTGACGCAGGGAACAATCAGCCCCAGCATTTT. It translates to CASSDAGNNQPQHF.

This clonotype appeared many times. DNA of the CDR3: TGTGCCAGCAGCTTAGTTCCCGGATTGGTGGAGAACACTGAAGCTTTCTTT. Protein: CASSLVPGLVENTEAFF. This chain uses TRBV7-2 with TRBJ1-1; D ambiguous. The CDR3 sequence is 17 residues long. The V and J ends lost 1 base and 1 base respectively, with 16 bases between them. Germline CDR1 and CDR2: SGHTA and FQGNSA. Full variable domain (missing parts from reference TRBV7-2 and TRBJ1-1): GAGVSQSPSNKVTEKGKDVELRCDPISGHTALYWYRQSLGQGLEFLIYFQGNSAPDKSGLPSDRFSAERTGGSVSTLTIQRTQQEDSAVYLCASSLVPGLVENTEAFFGQGTRLTVV.

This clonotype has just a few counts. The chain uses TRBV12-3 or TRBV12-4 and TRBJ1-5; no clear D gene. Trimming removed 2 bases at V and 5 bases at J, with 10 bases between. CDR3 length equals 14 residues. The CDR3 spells CASSLWDQHQPQHF. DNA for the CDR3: TGTGCCAGCAGTTTATGGGATCAGCATCAGCCCCAGCATTTT.

For the CDR3, the DNA is TGTGCCAGCAGCTTAGGTGGGGGATTTAACTATGGCTACACCTTC. It codes for CASSLGGGFNYGYTF. The rearrangement links TRBV7-2 to TRBJ1-2, with D perhaps matching TRBD1 (5 bases). Per germline, CDR1 SGHTA and CDR2 FQGNSA. V lost 1 base to trimming and J lost 1 base, with 10 bases between them. The length of the CDR3 is 15 residues.

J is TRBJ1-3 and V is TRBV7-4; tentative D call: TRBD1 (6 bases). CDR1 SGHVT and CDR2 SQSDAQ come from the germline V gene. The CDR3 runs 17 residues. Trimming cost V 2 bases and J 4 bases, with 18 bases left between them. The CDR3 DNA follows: TGTGCCAGCAGCTTATCCCAGATCACAGGGATCGGAAACACCATATATTTT. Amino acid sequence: CASSLSQITGIGNTIYF. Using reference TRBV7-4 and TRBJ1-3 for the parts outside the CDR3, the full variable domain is GAGVSQSPRYKVAKRGRDVALRCDSISGHVTLYWYRQTLGQGSEVLTYSQSDAQRDKSGRPSGRFSAERPERSVSTLKIQRTEQGDSAVYLCASSLSQITGIGNTIYFGEGSWLTVV.

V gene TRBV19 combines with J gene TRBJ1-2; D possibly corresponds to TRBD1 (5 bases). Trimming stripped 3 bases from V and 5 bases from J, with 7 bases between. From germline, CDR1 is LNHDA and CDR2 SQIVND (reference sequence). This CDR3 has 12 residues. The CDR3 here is CASSIDSYGYTF. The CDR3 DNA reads TGTGCCAGTAGTATCGACAGTTATGGCTACACCTTC.

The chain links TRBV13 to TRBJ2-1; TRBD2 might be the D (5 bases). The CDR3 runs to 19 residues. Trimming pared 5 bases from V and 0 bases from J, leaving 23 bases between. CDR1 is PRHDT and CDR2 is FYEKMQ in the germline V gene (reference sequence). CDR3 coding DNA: TGTGCCAGCAGCGCCTCTCGACGAGGGCCCGAGAGCTCCTACAATGAGCAGTTCTTC. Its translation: CASSASRRGPESSYNEQFF.

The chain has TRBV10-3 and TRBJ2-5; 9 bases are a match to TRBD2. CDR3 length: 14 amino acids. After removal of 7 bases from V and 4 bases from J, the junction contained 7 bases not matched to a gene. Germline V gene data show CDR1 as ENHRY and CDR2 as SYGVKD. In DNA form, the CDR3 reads TGTGCCATCAAAAGCGGGGGGCCCCTAGAGACCCAGTACTTC. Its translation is CAIKSGGPLETQYF.

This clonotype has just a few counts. CDR3 sequence reads: CASSPQVLRETQYF. CDR3 DNA sequence: TGTGCCAGCAGCCCACAGGTCCTGAGGGAGACCCAGTACTTC. V is TRBV5-8 and J is TRBJ2-5, with D tentatively TRBD1 (5 bases). CDR1 and CDR2 from the germline V gene are SGHTS and YDEGEE. V was trimmed by 4 bases and J by 5 bases, leaving 15 bases between them. This CDR3 has 14 residues.

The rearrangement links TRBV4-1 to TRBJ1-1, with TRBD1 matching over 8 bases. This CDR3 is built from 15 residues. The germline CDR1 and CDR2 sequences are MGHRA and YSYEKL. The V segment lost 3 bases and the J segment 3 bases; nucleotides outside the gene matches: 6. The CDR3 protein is CASSHDRGDDTEAFF. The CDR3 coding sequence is TGCGCCAGCAGCCATGACAGGGGCGATGACACTGAAGCTTTCTTT.

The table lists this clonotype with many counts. In DNA form, the CDR3 reads TGTGCCAGCCGCTCCGGGACAGGGGGCATGTCGAGCAATCAGCCCCAGCATTTT. Encoded protein: CASRSGTGGMSSNQPQHF. V usage is TRBV6-8 and J usage is TRBJ1-5, with 12 bases lining up with TRBD1. The germline gives CDR1 MNHGY, CDR2 SAAAGT. The length of the CDR3 is 18 residues. Trimming removed 8 bases from V and 1 base from J; junction bases left unmatched: 12.

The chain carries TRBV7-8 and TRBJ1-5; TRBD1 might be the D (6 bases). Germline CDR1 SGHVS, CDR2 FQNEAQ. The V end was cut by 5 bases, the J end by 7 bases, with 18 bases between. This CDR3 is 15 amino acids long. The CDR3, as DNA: TGTGCCAGCAGCGCACCTGGGACATCGGGGCAGCCCCAGCATTTT. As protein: CASSAPGTSGQPQHF. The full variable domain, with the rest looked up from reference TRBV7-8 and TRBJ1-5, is GAGVSQSPRYKVAKRGQDVALRCDPISGHVSLFWYQQALGQGPEFLTYFQNEAQLDKSGLPSDRFFAERPEGSVSTLKIQRTQQEDSAVYLCASSAPGTSGQPQHFGDGTRLSIL.

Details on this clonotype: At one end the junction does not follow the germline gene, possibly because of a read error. CDR3 amino acids: CASSQDGGVRLYGYTF. The CDR3 DNA follows: TGTGCCAGCAGCCAAGACGGCGGGGTTCGACTCTATGGCTACACCTTC. This rearrangement joins TRBV4-1 to TRBJ1-2, with no clear D. CDR3 length: 16 amino acids. Germline CDR1 and CDR2: MGHRA and YSYEKL.

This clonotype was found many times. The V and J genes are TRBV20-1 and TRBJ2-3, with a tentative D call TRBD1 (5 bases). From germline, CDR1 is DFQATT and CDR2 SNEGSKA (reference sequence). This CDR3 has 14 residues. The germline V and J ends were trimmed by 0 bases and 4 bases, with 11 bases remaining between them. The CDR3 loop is CSARDGAYPDTQYF. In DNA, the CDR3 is TGCAGTGCTAGAGATGGGGCCTACCCAGATACGCAGTATTTT.

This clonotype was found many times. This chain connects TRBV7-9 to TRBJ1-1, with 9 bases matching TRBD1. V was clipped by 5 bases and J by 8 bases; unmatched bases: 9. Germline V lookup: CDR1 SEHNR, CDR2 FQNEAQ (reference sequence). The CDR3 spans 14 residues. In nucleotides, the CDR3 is TGTGCCAGCAGCACTACCGGGACAGGGAAGGAAGCTTTCTTT. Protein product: CASSTTGTGKEAFF. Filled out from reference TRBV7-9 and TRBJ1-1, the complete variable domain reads DTGVSQNPRHKITKRGQNVTFRCDPISEHNRLYWYRQTLGQGPEFLTYFQNEAQLEKSRLLSDRFSAERPKGSFSTLEIQRTEQGDSAMYLCASSTTGTGKEAFFGQGTRLTVV.

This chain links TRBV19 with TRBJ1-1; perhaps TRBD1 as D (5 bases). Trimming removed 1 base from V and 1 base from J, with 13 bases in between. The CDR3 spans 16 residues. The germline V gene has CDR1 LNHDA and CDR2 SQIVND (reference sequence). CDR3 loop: CASSIAAGTANTEAFF. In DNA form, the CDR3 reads TGTGCCAGTAGTATAGCCGCCGGGACCGCGAACACTGAAGCTTTCTTT.

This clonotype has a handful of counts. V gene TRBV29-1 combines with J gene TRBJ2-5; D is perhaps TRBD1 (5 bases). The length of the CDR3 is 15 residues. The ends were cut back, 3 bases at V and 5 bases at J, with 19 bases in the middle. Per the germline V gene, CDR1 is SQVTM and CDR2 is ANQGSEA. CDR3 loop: CSVDNVGSSGETQYF. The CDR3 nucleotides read TGCAGCGTTGATAATGTGGGCAGCTCAGGGGAGACCCAGTACTTC.